The 25 T cell receptor beta chains given below trace back to one sample, sequenced in a study of type 1 regulatory T cells. TCRdb fed the reads into MiXCR, producing one record per CDR3 protein. The table shows 75,000 to 100,000 distinct CDR3 sequences, with roughly 31% occurring only once. Material for sequencing was CD4+ T cells, either the whole sample or a sorted fraction (not recorded which). These receptors were collected from a human donor in good health.

The V gene is TRBV28, the J gene TRBJ2-7; possible D gene TRBD2, 5 bases. There are 14 residues in the CDR3. V was trimmed by 6 bases and J by 5 bases, leaving 17 bases between them. CDR1 MDHEN and CDR2 SYDVKM come from the germline V gene. The CDR3 DNA sequence: TGTGCCAGCAGAACCGGGAATTACATTCACGAGCAGTACTTC. This sequence encodes CASRTGNYIHEQYF.

This rearrangement joins TRBV11-2 to TRBJ2-5, with D maybe TRBD2 (6 bases). CDR3 size: 16 residues. Deletions cut 0 bases from V and 3 bases from J, with 14 bases between. Germline values: CDR1 SGHAT, CDR2 FQNNGV. The CDR3 DNA follows: TGTGCCAGCAGCTTAGATGGGATGGCGGGGAAAGAGACCCAGTACTTC. This sequence encodes CASSLDGMAGKETQYF.

The V and J genes are TRBV10-2 and TRBJ2-7; 7 bases agree with TRBD2. Germline trimming cut 4 bases from V and 5 bases from J; bases unmatched to any gene: 2. In germline, CDR1 is WSHSY, CDR2 SAAADI. CDR3 length equals 12 residues. The CDR3 nucleotides are TGCGCCAGCAGTGGCGGGGGAGACGAGCAGTACTTC. Its protein product is CASSGGGDEQYF.

V usage is TRBV12-3 or TRBV12-4 and J usage is TRBJ1-5; no clear D. This CDR3 is 13 amino acids long. Trimming stripped 1 base from V and 5 bases from J, with 6 bases between. The CDR3: CASSLGSDQPQHF. CDR3 DNA sequence: TGTGCCAGCAGTTTAGGGAGCGATCAGCCCCAGCATTTT.

This chain links TRBV5-1 with TRBJ2-5; TRBD2 matches 9 bases. Trimming cost V 9 bases and J 7 bases; bases outside gene matches: 16. Germline CDR1 and CDR2: SGHRS and YFSETQ. The CDR3 is made up of 15 amino acids. In nucleotides, the CDR3 is TGCGCCACCCGCCGAGGCGGGAGGGCCGGGGGGACCCAGTACTTC. This encodes CATRRGGRAGGTQYF.

J is TRBJ2-2 and V is TRBV6-1; 8 bases line up with TRBD1. V lost 5 bases and J lost 6; bases outside the gene matches: 5. Germline V lookup: CDR1 MNHNS, CDR2 SASEGT. This CDR3 has 14 residues. The CDR3 protein is CASSTGGQAGELFF. CDR3 bases: TGTGCCAGCAGTACAGGGGGTCAGGCCGGGGAGCTGTTTTTT.

This clonotype was seen a handful of times. This sequence joins TRBV5-1 and TRBJ2-1, with 7 bases lining up with TRBD2. Germline V gives CDR1 SGHRS, CDR2 YFSETQ. With 2 bases clipped from V and 8 bases from J, the junction kept 10 bases outside the gene matches. The CDR3 loop spans 15 amino acids. In DNA form, the CDR3 reads TGCGCCAGCAGCTTAGAGGGAGGGCCGGAGTATGAGCAGTTCTTC. Translating gives CASSLEGGPEYEQFF.

This clonotype was recorded a few times. The V and J genes are TRBV6-1 and TRBJ2-4, with D tentatively TRBD2 (5 bases). The CDR3 runs 17 residues. V dropped 0 bases and J dropped 0 bases, with 12 bases sitting between them. Germline loops: CDR1 MNHNS, CDR2 SASEGT. CDR3 bases: TGTGCCAGCAGTGAAGCTCCGGGGATTCGAGCCAAAAACATTCAGTACTTC. This gives the protein CASSEAPGIRAKNIQYF.

The rearrangement joins TRBV20-1 to TRBJ2-1, with D perhaps TRBD1 (7 bases). The CDR3 sequence is 22 residues long. With 2 bases removed from V and 0 bases from J, the gap between germline ends came to 32 bases. CDR1 and CDR2 (germline): DFQATT, SNEGSKA (reference sequence). The CDR3 DNA reads TGCAGTGCTAGAATCCGGGACAGCGACCGCGGGACCCTATCATCCTCCTACAATGAGCAGTTCTTC. Translation: CSARIRDSDRGTLSSSYNEQFF.

The rearrangement joins TRBV10-3 to TRBJ1-1; the D gene is possibly TRBD1 (5 bases). The CDR3 length is 15 residues. Germline values: CDR1 ENHRY, CDR2 SYGVKD. V was trimmed by 10 bases and J by 0 bases, leaving 18 bases between them. CDR3 loop: CATGRGGIVNTEAFF. The CDR3 DNA sequence: TGTGCCACCGGGCGGGGCGGCATTGTGAACACTGAAGCTTTCTTT.

In this sample, this clonotype turned up a few times. The chain is built from TRBV11-2 and TRBJ2-1; 8 positions match TRBD2. The CDR3 totals 20 residues. Germline V gene lookup returns CDR1 SGHAT and CDR2 FQNNGV. Trimming cost V 4 bases and J 4 bases; bases outside gene matches: 21. The CDR3 coding sequence is TGTGCCAGCAGCTATAATTCCGGGACTAGATCTGTACTCAGTTACAATGAGCAGTTCTTC. This translates into CASSYNSGTRSVLSYNEQFF.

This clonotype was detected only a few times. The chain carries TRBV24-1 and TRBJ2-7, with D uncertain. CDR3 size: 11 residues. In germline, CDR1 is KGHDR, CDR2 SFDVKD. V shed 4 bases and J shed 3 bases, with 3 bases lying between them. CDR3 sequence (DNA): TGTGCCACCAGTGACATCTACGAGCAGTACTTC. Amino acid sequence: CATSDIYEQYF.

The chain combines TRBV6-2 or TRBV6-3 with TRBJ2-4, with TRBD1 matching 10 bases. Trimming took 6 bases from V and 6 from J; bases not matched to a gene: 2. Germline CDR1 reads MNHEY; CDR2 reads SVGEGT. The CDR3 is 13 amino acids. The CDR3: CASSRQGANIQYF. As DNA, the CDR3 is TGTGCCAGCAGCCGACAGGGGGCAAACATTCAGTACTTC.

The rearrangement joins TRBV2 to TRBJ2-6; possibly TRBD1 for D (6 bases). Trimming cost V 3 bases and J 2 bases, with 20 bases left between them. The CDR3 loop spans 19 amino acids. Germline-derived CDR1 and CDR2 are SNHLY and FYNNEI. DNA for the CDR3: TGTGCCAGCAGTGAGCCCAGGGGCCAAACGGGGACTGGGGCCAACGTCCTGACTTTC. This sequence encodes CASSEPRGQTGTGANVLTF.

This clonotype was counted only a few times. This chain joins TRBV9 and TRBJ2-1; tentatively, D is TRBD2 (5 bases). V lost 0 bases and J 3 bases, leaving 10 bases between the germline ends. This CDR3 comprises 15 residues. Germline loops: CDR1 SGDLS, CDR2 YYNGEE. CDR3 nucleotide sequence: TGTGCCAGCAGCGTAGCTACGGGGATCTACAATGAGCAGTTCTTC. Protein sequence: CASSVATGIYNEQFF.

This chain links TRBV29-1 with TRBJ2-1; tentatively, D is TRBD2 (6 bases). This CDR3 contains 13 residues. Trimming stripped 7 bases from V and 9 bases from J, with 19 bases between. The germline V gene has CDR1 SQVTM and CDR2 ANQGSEA. CDR3 in DNA: TGCAGCGCCCGAAGGGCTGCGGAGGGTGAGCAGTTCTTC. Translating it yields CSARRAAEGEQFF.

In this sample, this clonotype turned up many times. CDR3 amino acids: CASGLEGDSYNEQFF. The CDR3, as DNA: TGCGCCAGCGGCCTTGAGGGCGACTCCTACAATGAGCAGTTCTTC. This rearrangement joins TRBV5-1 to TRBJ2-1; weak D call: TRBD2 (5 bases). The CDR3 runs to 15 residues. V shed 7 bases and J shed 0 bases, with 14 bases lying between them. Germline V CDR1 and CDR2: SGHRS, YFSETQ.

This clonotype appeared a few times. This sequence joins TRBV5-5 and TRBJ2-5; 11 positions match TRBD1. Germline trimming cut 4 bases from V and 5 bases from J; bases unmatched to any gene: 7. The CDR3 has 15 amino acids. From germline, CDR1 is SGHKS and CDR2 YYEKEE (reference sequence). The DNA for the CDR3 is TGTGCCAGCAGCCCGGGACAGGGGGGAGTGGAGACCCAGTACTTC. Translated, it gives CASSPGQGGVETQYF.

This clonotype came up a few times. The V call is TRBV7-9, the J call TRBJ2-5, with 7 bases matching TRBD1. CDR1 is SEHNR, CDR2 FQNEAQ, per germline (reference sequence). The CDR3 runs 14 residues. After removal of 1 base from V and 5 bases from J, the junction contained 4 bases not matched to a gene. The CDR3 reads CASSLGQGVETQYF. The CDR3 DNA reads TGTGCCAGCAGCTTAGGACAGGGTGTGGAGACCCAGTACTTC.

By its share, this clonotype is medium-sized. V is TRBV18 and J is TRBJ1-1; no reliable D call. This CDR3 has 14 amino acids. The V end was cut by 2 bases, the J end by 2 bases, with 9 bases between. The germline gives CDR1 KGHSH, CDR2 LQKENI. The CDR3 DNA is TGTGCCAGCTCACCATTCTACAGCAACACTGAAGCTTTCTTT. Its protein product is CASSPFYSNTEAFF.

This clonotype was observed a few times. The chain employs TRBV6-2 or TRBV6-3 and TRBJ2-7, with D perhaps TRBD2 (5 bases). The CDR3 length is 12 residues. V was pared by 4 bases and J by 6 bases, with 10 bases between. The V gene's germline CDR1 is MNHEY and CDR2 SVGEGT. The CDR3 protein is CASSWAGGEQYF. DNA of the CDR3: TGTGCCAGCAGTTGGGCTGGAGGCGAGCAGTACTTC.

This clonotype was counted a single time. The chain recombines TRBV5-5 with TRBJ1-6; D remains unclear. V lost 1 base and J 6 bases, leaving 8 bases between the germline ends. Germline CDR1 reads SGHKS; CDR2 reads YYEKEE (reference sequence). The CDR3 sequence is 14 residues long. The CDR3 spells CASSLSQPNSPLHF. In DNA form, the CDR3 reads TGTGCCAGCAGCTTGTCACAACCTAATTCACCCCTCCACTTT.

The gene calls are TRBV7-2 and TRBJ2-6; maybe TRBD1 (5 bases). The CDR3 runs to 15 residues. The V end was cut by 5 bases, the J end by 0 bases, with 8 bases between. Per germline, CDR1 SGHTA and CDR2 FQGNSA. This CDR3 reads CASSRRASGANVLTF. The CDR3 DNA sequence: TGTGCCAGCAGCCGCAGGGCCTCTGGGGCCAACGTCCTGACTTTC. Full variable domain (remainder filled in from reference TRBV7-2 and TRBJ2-6): GAGVSQSPSNKVTEKGKDVELRCDPISGHTALYWYRQSLGQGLEFLIYFQGNSAPDKSGLPSDRFSAERTGGSVSTLTIQRTQQEDSAVYLCASSRRASGANVLTFGAGSRLTVL.

The gene calls are TRBV5-1 and TRBJ2-6; 8 nucleotides line up with TRBD2. In germline, CDR1 is SGHRS, CDR2 YFSETQ. J was trimmed by 4 bases and V by 4 bases; bases with no gene match: 10. The CDR3 extends over 17 amino acids. CDR3 DNA sequence: TGCGCCAGCAGCCCGGGACTAGACGCCTTAGGGGCCAACGTCCTGACTTTC. Protein product: CASSPGLDALGANVLTF. Full variable domain (missing parts from reference TRBV5-1 and TRBJ2-6): KAGVTQTPRYLIKTRGQQVTLSCSPISGHRSVSWYQQTPGQGLQFLFEYFSETQRNKGNFPGRFSGRQFSNSRSEMNVSTLELGDSALYLCASSPGLDALGANVLTFGAGSRLTVL.

This clonotype has a handful of counts. The chain couples TRBV6-5 to TRBJ1-2; 7 bases align to TRBD1. Germline values: CDR1 MNHEY, CDR2 SVGAGI. There are 15 residues in the CDR3. With 1 base clipped from V and 3 bases from J, the junction kept 5 bases outside the gene matches. DNA of the CDR3: TGTGCCAGCAGTTACTTTTCGACAGGGTACTATGGCTACACCTTC. It translates to CASSYFSTGYYGYTF.